This record looks at one TCR beta chain sequence and its context. The antigen is unknown. This entry belongs to a study of a mutant IDH1 vaccine in newly diagnosed glioma. Between the trimmed V and J ends, which lost 4 bases and 4 bases, there was a span of 16 bases. Germline V gives CDR1 GTSNPN, CDR2 SVGIG (reference sequence). CDR3 length equals 14 residues. The data were produced by immunoSEQ multiplex PCR, yet TCRdb's version contains in-frame clones alone and is incomplete. The profile covers under 70,000 clones, with around 80% appearing a single time and over 7% taken by the ten largest. Study-level findings and limits: The study observed vaccine-induced immune responses in more than 80% of patients.

Time point of the sample: week 5, during vaccination. Doses of 300 ug of mutant IDH1 20-mer peptide were given with topical imiquimod. V and J are TRBV30 and TRBJ1-1; a weak D match, TRBD1 (5 bases). This clonotype was obtained from a woman in her 50s with glioma. Sequenced material: PBMCs, taken from a glioma patient whose treatment included an IDH1 peptide vaccine. The CDR3 region is CAWKLIAGPTEAFF. The CDR3 region has the DNA TGTGCCTGGAAACTGATAGCAGGGCCCACTGAAGCTTTCTTT. Complete variable domain (other parts from reference TRBV30 and TRBJ1-1): SQTIHQWPATLVQPVGSPLSLECTVEGTSNPNLYWYRQAAGRGLQLLFYSVGIGQISSEVPQNLSASRPQDRQFILSSKKLLLSDSGFYLCAWKLIAGPTEAFFGQGTRLTVV.